This record covers a single T cell receptor (beta chain). TCRdb's copy holds only in-frame clones and misses some; the assay was immunoSEQ multiplex PCR. Here the sample spans tens of thousands of clones, more than 80% being singletons. The data stem from a study of OX40 agonist ivuxolimab in advanced cancers. For the study at large: Patients received ivuxolimab, an agonistic anti-OX40 (CD134) antibody. Those enrolled were approximately 83% male, with a mean age of about 66 years and ages from roughly 20 to 85.

The CDR3 covers 13 residues. CDR1 is MNHEY, CDR2 SMNVEV, per germline (reference sequence). The ends were cut back, 6 bases at V and 6 bases at J, with 12 bases in the middle. This receptor was taken from an adult with an advanced solid tumor such as melanoma, head and neck, liver or kidney cancer. Sample: CD4+ or CD8+ T cells sorted from blood, taken in a trial of the OX40 agonist ivuxolimab. The chain carries TRBV27 and TRBJ1-5; tentatively, D is TRBD1 (6 bases). The CDR3 reads CASSTQGRQPQHF. The DNA for the CDR3 is TGTGCCAGCAGCACTCAGGGGCGTCAGCCCCAGCATTTT.